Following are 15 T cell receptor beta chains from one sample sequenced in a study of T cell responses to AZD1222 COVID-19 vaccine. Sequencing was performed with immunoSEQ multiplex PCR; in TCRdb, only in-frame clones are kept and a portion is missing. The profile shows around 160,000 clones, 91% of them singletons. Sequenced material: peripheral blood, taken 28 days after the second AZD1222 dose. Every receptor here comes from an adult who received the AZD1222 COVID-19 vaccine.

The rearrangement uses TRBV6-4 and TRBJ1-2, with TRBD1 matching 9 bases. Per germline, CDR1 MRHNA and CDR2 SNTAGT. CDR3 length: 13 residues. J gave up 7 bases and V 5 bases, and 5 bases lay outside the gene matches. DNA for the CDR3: TGTGCCAGCAGTAACAGGGGGCGAGGTGGCTACACCTTC. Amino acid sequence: CASSNRGRGGYTF.

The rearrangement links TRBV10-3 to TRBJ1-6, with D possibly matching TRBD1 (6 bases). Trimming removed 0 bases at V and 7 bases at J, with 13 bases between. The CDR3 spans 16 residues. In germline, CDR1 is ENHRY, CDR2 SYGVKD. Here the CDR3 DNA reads TGTGCCATCAGTGAGTCGGCACAGGGACGAAATTCACCCCTCCACTTT. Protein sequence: CAISESAQGRNSPLHF.

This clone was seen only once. The CDR3, as DNA: TGTGCCAGCAGTTTAAATACGGAGGGCTACACCTTC. The encoded protein is CASSLNTEGYTF. The V and J genes are TRBV28 and TRBJ1-2; no clear D. Trimming removed 2 bases from V and 8 bases from J, with 9 bases in between. The CDR3 length is 12 residues. Germline-derived CDR1 and CDR2 are MDHEN and SYDVKM.

In DNA, the CDR3 is TGTGCCATCAGTGAGTCTGGGGGGGGAAGTGAAGCTTTCTTT. Translation: CAISESGGGSEAFF. The chain combines TRBV10-3 with TRBJ1-1; TRBD1 might be the D (5 bases). This CDR3 is built from 14 residues. V gave up 0 bases and J gave up 7 bases, with 12 bases separating them. Germline V gene lookup returns CDR1 ENHRY and CDR2 SYGVKD.

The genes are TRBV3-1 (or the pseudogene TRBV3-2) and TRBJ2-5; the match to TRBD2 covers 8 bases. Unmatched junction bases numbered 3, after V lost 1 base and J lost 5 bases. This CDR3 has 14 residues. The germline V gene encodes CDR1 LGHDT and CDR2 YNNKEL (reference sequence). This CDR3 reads CASSQAGGIETQYF. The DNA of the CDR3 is TGTGCCAGCAGCCAAGCGGGGGGGATTGAGACCCAGTACTTC.

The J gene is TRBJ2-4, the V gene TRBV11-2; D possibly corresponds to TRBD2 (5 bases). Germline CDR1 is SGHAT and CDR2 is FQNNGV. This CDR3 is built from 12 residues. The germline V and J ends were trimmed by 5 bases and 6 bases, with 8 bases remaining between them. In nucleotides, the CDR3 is TGTGCCAGCAGCATGGACTTAAACATTCAGTACTTC. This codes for CASSMDLNIQYF.

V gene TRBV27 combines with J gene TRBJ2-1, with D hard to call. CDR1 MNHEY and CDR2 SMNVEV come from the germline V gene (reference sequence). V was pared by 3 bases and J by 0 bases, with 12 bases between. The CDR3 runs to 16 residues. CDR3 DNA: TGTGCCAGCAGTTTGGCCGCTTACAGCTCCTACAATGAGCAGTTCTTC. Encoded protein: CASSLAAYSSYNEQFF.

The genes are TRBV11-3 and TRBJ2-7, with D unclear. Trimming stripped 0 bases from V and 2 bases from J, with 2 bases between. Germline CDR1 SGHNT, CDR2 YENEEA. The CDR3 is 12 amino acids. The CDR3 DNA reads TGTGCCAGCAGCTTAGATACCTACGAGCAGTACTTC. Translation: CASSLDTYEQYF.

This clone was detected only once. CDR3 DNA sequence: TGTGCCAGCAGTTTAGGGATGAGGTACGAGCAGTACTTC. Translation: CASSLGMRYEQYF. V is TRBV28 and J is TRBJ2-7; unclear D gene. CDR3 size: 13 residues. Germline CDR1 is MDHEN and CDR2 is SYDVKM. Trimming shortened V by 2 bases and J by 4 bases, and 9 bases separated the two germline ends.

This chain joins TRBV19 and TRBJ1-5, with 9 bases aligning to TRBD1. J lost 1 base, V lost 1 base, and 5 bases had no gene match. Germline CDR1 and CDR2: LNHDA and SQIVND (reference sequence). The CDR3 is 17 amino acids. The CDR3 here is CASSIGTTGGSNQPQHF. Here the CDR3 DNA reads TGTGCCAGTAGTATAGGAACGACAGGGGGGAGCAATCAGCCCCAGCATTTT.

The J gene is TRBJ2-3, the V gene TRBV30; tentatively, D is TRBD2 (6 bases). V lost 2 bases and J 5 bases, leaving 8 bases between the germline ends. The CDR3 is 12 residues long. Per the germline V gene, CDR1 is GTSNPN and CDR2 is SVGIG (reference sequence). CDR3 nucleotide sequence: TGTGCCTGGAGTCCGGGGGTAGATACGCAGTATTTT. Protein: CAWSPGVDTQYF.

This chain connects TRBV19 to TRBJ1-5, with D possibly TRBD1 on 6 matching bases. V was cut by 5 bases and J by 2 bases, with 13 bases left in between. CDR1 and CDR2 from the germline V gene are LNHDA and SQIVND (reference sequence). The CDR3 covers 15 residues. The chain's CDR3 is CASSSDSARNQPQHF. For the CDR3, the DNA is TGTGCCAGTAGTTCGGACAGCGCCCGCAATCAGCCCCAGCATTTT.

The CDR3 DNA is TGTGCCAGCAGTTCTGGGACTATGGGATACGAGCAGTACTTC. Protein sequence: CASSSGTMGYEQYF. This chain links TRBV6-5 with TRBJ2-7; 7 nucleotides agree with TRBD2. V shed 4 bases and J 4 bases; nucleotides not matched to a gene: 7. There are 14 residues in the CDR3. The germline V gene has CDR1 MNHEY and CDR2 SVGAGI.

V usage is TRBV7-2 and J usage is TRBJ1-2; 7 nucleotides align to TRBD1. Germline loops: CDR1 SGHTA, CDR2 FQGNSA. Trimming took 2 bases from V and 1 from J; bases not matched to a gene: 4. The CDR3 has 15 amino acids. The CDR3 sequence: CASSLPGQVNYGYTF. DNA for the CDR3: TGTGCCAGCAGCTTACCCGGACAGGTTAACTATGGCTACACCTTC.

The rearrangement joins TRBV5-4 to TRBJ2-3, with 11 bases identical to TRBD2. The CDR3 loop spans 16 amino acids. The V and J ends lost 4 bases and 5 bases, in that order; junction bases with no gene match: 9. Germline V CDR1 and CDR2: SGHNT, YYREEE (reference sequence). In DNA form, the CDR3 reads TGTGCCAGCAGCCGGGGACTAGCGGTAGGAGGAGATACGCAGTATTTT. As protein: CASSRGLAVGGDTQYF. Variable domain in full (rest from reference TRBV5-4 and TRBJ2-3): ETGVTQSPTHLIKTRGQQVTLRCSSQSGHNTVSWYQQALGQGPQFIFQYYREEENGRGNFPPRFSGLQFPNYSSELNVNALELDDSALYLCASSRGLAVGGDTQYFGPGTRLTVL.